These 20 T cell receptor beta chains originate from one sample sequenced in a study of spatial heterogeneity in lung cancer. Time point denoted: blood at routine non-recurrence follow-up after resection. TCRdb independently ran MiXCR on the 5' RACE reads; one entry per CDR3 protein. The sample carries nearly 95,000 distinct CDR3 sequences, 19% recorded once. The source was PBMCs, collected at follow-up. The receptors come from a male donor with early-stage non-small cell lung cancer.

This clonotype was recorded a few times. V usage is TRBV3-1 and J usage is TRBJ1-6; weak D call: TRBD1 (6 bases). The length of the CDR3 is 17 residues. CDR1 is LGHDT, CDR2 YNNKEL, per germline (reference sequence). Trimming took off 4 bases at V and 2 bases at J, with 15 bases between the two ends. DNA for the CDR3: TGTGCCAGCAGCCCGAGGGGGGGTCGGCCCTATAATTCACCCCTCCACTTT. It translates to CASSPRGGRPYNSPLHF.

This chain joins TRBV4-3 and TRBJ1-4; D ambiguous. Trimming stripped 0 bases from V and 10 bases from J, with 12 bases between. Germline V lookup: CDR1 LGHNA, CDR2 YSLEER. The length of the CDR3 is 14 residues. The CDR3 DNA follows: TGCGCCAGCAGCCAAGATTGGGGTCCCGGAAAACTGTTTTTT. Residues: CASSQDWGPGKLFF.

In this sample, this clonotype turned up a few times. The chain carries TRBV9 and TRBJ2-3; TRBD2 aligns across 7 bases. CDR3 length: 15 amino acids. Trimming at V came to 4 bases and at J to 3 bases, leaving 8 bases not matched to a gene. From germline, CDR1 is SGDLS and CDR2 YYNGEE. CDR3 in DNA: TGTGCCAGCAGCTCTCGACTAGCAAGTACAGATACGCAGTATTTT. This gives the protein CASSSRLASTDTQYF. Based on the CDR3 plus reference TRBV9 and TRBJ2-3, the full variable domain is DSGVTQTPKHLITATGQRVTLRCSPRSGDLSVYWYQQSLDQGLQFLIQYYNGEERAKGNILERFSAQQFPDLHSELNLSSLELGDSALYFCASSSRLASTDTQYFGPGTRLTVL.

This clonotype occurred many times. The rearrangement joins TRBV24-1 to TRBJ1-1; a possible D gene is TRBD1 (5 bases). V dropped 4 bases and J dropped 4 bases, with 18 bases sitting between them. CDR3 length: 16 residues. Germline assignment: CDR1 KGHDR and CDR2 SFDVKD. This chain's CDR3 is CATSEGRVAGVTEAFF. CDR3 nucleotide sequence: TGTGCCACCAGTGAGGGCAGGGTGGCGGGGGTCACTGAAGCTTTCTTT.

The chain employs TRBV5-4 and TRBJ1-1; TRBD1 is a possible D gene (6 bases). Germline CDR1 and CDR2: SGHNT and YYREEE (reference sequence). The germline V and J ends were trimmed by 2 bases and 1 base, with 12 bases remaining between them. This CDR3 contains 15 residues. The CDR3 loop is CASSFREGGNTEAFF. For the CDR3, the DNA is TGTGCCAGCAGCTTTCGTGAGGGGGGGAACACTGAAGCTTTCTTT.

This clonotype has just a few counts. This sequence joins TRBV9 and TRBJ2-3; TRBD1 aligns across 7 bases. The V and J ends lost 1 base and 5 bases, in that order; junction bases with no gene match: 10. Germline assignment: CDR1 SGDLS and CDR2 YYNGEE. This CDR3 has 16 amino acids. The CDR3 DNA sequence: TGTGCCAGCAGCGTAACGACAGGGTTAATATTAGATACGCAGTATTTT. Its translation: CASSVTTGLILDTQYF. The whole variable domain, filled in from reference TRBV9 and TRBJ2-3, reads DSGVTQTPKHLITATGQRVTLRCSPRSGDLSVYWYQQSLDQGLQFLIQYYNGEERAKGNILERFSAQQFPDLHSELNLSSLELGDSALYFCASSVTTGLILDTQYFGPGTRLTVL.

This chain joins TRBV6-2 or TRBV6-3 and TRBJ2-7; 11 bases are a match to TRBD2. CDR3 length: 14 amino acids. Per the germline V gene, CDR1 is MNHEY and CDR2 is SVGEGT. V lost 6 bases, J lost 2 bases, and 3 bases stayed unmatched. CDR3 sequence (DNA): TGTGCCAGCAGAGAACTAGCGGGGGCCTACGAGCAGTACTTC. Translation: CASRELAGAYEQYF.

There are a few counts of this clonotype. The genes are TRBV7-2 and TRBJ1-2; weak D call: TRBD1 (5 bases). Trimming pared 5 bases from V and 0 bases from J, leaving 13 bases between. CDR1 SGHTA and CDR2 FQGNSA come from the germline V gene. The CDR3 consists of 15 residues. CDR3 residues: CASSVGPGPNYGYTF. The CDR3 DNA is TGTGCCAGCAGCGTGGGACCGGGACCTAACTATGGCTACACCTTC.

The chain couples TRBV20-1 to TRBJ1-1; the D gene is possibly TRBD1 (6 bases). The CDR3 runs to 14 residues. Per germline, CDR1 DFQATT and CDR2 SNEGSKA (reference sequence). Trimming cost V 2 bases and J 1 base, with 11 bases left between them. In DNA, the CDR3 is TGCAGTGCTAGACGGGGGGGCCAGAACACTGAAGCTTTCTTT. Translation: CSARRGGQNTEAFF.

The CDR3 DNA sequence: TGTGCCAGCGGTGGAGCTAACTCTGGAAACACCATATATTTT. Protein sequence: CASGGANSGNTIYF. The gene calls are TRBV7-9 and TRBJ1-3; D gene unclear. CDR1 and CDR2 from the germline V gene are SEHNR and FQNEAQ (reference sequence). CDR3 length: 14 residues. Trimming removed 8 bases at V and 0 bases at J, with 11 bases between.

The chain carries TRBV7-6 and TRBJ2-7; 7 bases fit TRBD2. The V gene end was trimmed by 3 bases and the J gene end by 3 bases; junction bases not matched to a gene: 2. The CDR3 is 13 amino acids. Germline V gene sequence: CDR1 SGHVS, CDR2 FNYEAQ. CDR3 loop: CASSLGGLYEQYF. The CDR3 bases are TGTGCCAGCAGCTTGGGAGGGCTCTACGAGCAGTACTTC.

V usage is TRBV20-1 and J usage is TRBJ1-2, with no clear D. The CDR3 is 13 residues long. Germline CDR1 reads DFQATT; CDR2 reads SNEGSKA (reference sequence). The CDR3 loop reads CSTITPANYGYTF. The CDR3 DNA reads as TGCAGCACAATTACCCCAGCTAACTATGGCTACACCTTC.

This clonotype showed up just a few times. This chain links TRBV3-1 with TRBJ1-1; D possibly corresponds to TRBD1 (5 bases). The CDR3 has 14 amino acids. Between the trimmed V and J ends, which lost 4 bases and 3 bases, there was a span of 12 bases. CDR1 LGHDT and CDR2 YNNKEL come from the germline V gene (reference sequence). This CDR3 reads CASSRGGTYTEAFF. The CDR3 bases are TGTGCCAGCAGCCGGGGGGGGACCTACACTGAAGCTTTCTTT.

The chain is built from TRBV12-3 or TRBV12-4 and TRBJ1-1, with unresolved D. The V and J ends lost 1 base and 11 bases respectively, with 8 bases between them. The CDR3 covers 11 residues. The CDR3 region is CASSLGRVAFF. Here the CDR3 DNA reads TGTGCCAGCAGTTTAGGGAGGGTTGCTTTCTTT.

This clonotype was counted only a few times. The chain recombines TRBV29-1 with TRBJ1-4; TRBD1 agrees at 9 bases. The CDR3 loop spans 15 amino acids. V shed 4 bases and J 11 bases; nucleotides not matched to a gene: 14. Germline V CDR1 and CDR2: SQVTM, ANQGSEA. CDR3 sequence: CSVVLSGQGSYKLFF. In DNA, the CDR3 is TGCAGCGTTGTTTTGAGTGGACAGGGGTCGTACAAACTGTTTTTT.

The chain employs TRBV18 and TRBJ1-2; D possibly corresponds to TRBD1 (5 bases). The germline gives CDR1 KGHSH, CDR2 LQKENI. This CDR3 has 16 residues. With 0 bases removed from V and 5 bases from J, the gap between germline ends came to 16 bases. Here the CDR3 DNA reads TGTGCCAGCTCACCACCGGGGCGGGTACGGGATTATGGCTACACCTTC. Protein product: CASSPPGRVRDYGYTF.

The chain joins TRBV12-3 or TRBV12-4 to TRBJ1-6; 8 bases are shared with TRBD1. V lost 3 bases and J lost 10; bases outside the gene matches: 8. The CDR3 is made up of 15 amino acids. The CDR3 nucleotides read TGTGCCAGCAGTTTGGAGACAGGGGCAGGATCACCCCTCCACTTT. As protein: CASSLETGAGSPLHF.

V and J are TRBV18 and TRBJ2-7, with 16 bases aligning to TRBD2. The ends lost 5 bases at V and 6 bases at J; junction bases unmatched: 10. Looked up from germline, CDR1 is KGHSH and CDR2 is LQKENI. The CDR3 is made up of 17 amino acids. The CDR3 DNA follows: TGTGCCAGCTCAACTCCGGGACTAGCGGGAGGGCCCTCCGAGCAGTACTTC. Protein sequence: CASSTPGLAGGPSEQYF.

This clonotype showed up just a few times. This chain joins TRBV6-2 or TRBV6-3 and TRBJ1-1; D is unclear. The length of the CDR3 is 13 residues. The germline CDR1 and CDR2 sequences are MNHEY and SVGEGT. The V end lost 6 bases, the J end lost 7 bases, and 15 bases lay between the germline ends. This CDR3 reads CASSRPSVGEAFF. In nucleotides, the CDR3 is TGTGCCAGCAGCCGACCCAGTGTTGGTGAAGCTTTCTTT.

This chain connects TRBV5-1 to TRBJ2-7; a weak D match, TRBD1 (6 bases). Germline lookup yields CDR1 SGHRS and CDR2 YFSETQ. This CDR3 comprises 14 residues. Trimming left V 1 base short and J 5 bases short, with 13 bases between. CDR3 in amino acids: CASSLSGVRNEQYF. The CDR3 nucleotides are TGCGCCAGCAGCTTGTCAGGGGTTCGGAACGAGCAGTACTTC.